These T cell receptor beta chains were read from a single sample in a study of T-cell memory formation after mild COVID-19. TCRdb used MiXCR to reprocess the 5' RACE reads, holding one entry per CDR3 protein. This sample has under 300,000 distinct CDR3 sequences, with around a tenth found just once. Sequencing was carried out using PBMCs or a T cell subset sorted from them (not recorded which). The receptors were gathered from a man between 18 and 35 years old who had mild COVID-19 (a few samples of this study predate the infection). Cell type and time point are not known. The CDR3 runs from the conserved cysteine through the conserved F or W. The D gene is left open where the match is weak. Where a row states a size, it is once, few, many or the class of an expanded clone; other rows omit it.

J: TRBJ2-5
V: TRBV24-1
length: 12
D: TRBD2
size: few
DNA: TGTGCCGCGAGGACTAGCCGCGAGACCCAGTACTTC
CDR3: CAARTSRETQYF

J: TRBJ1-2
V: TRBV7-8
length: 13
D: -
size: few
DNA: TGTGCCAGCAGCGCCCGGGACGTCAATGGCTACACCTTC
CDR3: CASSARDVNGYTF

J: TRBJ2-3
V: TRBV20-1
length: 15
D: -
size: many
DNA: TGCAGTGCTTGGATGGGGGCCAGAGGCACAGATACGCAGTATTTT
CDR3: CSAWMGARGTDTQYF

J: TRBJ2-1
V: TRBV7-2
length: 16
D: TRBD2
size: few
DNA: TGTGCCAGCAGTCATCCCTTAGCGGGGGGGCGGTATGAGCAGTTCTTC
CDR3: CASSHPLAGGRYEQFF

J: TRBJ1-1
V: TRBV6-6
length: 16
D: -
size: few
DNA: TGTGCCAGCAGTAGGGTCGTGGATGCCTTGGACACTGAAGCTTTCTTT
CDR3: CASSRVVDALDTEAFF

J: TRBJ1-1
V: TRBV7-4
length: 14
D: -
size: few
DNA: TGTGCCAGCAGCCCCGGACCCCTCACTAGTGAAGCTTTCTTT
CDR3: CASSPGPLTSEAFF

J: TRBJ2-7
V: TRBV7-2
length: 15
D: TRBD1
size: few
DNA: TGTGCCAGCAGCTTGACCGGGACAGGGACTTACGAGCAGTACTTC
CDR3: CASSLTGTGTYEQYF

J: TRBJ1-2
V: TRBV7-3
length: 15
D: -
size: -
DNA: TGTGCCAGCAGCTCGCTGGTGGGATCTAACTATGGCTACACCTTC
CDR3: CASSSLVGSNYGYTF

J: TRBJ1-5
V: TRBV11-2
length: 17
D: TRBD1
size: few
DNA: TGTGCCAGCAGCGCCGGGACAGGGGTTGACAGCAATCAGCCCCAGCATTTT
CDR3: CASSAGTGVDSNQPQHF

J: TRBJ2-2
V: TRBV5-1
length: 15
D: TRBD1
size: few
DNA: TGCGCCAGCAGCTTGGGGACAGGGGGAACCGGGGAGCTGTTTTTT
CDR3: CASSLGTGGTGELFF

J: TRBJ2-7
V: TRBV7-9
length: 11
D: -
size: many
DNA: TGTGCCAGCAGCTTAACCTACGAGCAGTACTTC
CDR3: CASSLTYEQYF

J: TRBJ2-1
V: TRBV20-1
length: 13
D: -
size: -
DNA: TGCAGTGCTGGCCCGGGGAAGGGCAATGAGCAGTTCTTC
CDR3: CSAGPGKGNEQFF

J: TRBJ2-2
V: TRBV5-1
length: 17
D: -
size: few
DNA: TGCGCCAGCAGCCCCCCCCCAGGTGACCAAATCACCGGGGAGCTGTTTTTT
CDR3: CASSPPPGDQITGELFF

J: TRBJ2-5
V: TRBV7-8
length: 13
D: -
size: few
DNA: TGTGCCAGCAGCCGCCGGATCAAAGAGACCCAGTACTTC
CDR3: CASSRRIKETQYF

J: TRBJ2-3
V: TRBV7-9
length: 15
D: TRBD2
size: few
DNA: TGTGCCAGCAGCTACTTCGGGGGGGACCAAGATACGCAGTATTTT
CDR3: CASSYFGGDQDTQYF

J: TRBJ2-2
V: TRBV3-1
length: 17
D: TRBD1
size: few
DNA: TGTGCCAGCAGCCAGACTCGACAGGGAACGAACACCGGGGAGCTGTTTTTT
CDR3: CASSQTRQGTNTGELFF

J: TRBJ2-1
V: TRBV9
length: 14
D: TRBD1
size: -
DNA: TGTGCCAGCAGCATCCGGGACAGGGTCCATGAGCAGTTCTTC
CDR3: CASSIRDRVHEQFF

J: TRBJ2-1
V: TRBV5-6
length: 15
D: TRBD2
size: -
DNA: TGTGCCAGCAGCCCGGGAGGGAGGGCCTACAATGAGCAGTTCTTC
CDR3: CASSPGGRAYNEQFF

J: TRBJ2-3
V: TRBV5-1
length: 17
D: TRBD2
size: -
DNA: TGCGCCAGCAGCTCGGGACTAGCGGGGGGCCGGGTAGATACGCAGTATTTT
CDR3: CASSSGLAGGRVDTQYF